This T cell receptor beta chain came from a study of cytomegalovirus exposure and HLA in healthy donors. Findings and caveats of the study: While the bulk of TCR sequences proved rare, some public TCRs turned up in many donors. A few of the chains that were CMV-associated were confirmed in vitro to be specific for CMV antigens.

With respect to this clone: The antigen is unknown.

Measured with immunoSEQ multiplex PCR; TCRdb has only the in-frame clones, and not every one. The sample has 150,000 to 250,000 clones, about 81% seen once; the top ten hold around 1.2%. The CDR3 runs to 15 residues. Germline loops: CDR1 WNHNN, CDR2 SYGVQD (reference sequence). Trimming cost V 6 bases and J 4 bases; bases outside gene matches: 9. The rearrangement joins TRBV10-1 to TRBJ1-5; 7 positions agree with TRBD1. The sequencing sample was made of PBMCs. This receptor was identified in a woman aged 30 to 39 in good health and CMV-seronegative. CDR3: CASSGGTALNQPQHF. CDR3 nucleotides: TGCGCCAGCAGCGGCGGGACAGCCCTTAATCAGCCCCAGCATTTT.